This TCR beta chain was sequenced during a study of CD8+CD57+ T cells in acquired aplastic anemia. For the study at large: When averaged, DNA from sorted CD4+ and CD8+ cells came to about 2.9 ug. Study results and caveats: Significance was not reached for CD8+ Simpson's diversity between patients and controls. Patients shared twenty-nine CD8+ CDR3 sequences with controls.

TCR beta VDJ and CDR3 were profiled, and genomic DNA was the template. TCRdb re-called the reads through MiXCR, storing one row per CDR3 protein. The sample has 75,000 to 80,000 distinct CDR3 sequences, just over 70% seen once. The CDR3 extends over 16 amino acids. Germline V gives CDR1 KGHDR, CDR2 SFDVKD. V was shortened by 2 bases and J by 3 bases, with 13 bases between the two germline ends. Flow cytometry had shown expanded CD8+CD57+ cells in the patients chosen for sequencing. Blood was sampled before the patients had received any therapy. This clonotype was counted between two and nine times. Its target is not known.

This rearrangement joins TRBV24-1 to TRBJ1-5; D unresolved. Sequencing was done on a sample of sorted CD4+, CD8+, or CD8+CD57+ T cells (not recorded which) from PBMCs. This sequence originates from a human donor with aplastic anemia. As DNA, the CDR3 is TGTGCCACCAGTGATTCCCAGGACGCTATCAATCAGCCCCAGCATTTT. This codes for CATSDSQDAINQPQHF.